These T cell receptor beta chains were read from a single sample in a study of Tregs in tolerant kidney transplant recipients. TCRdb's copy holds only in-frame clones and misses some; the assay was immunoSEQ multiplex PCR. The sample has about 240,000 clones; more than 65% are singletons. Input material: CD4+ T cells from blood. These receptors were collected from a human donor in good health. Both conserved end residues are part of each CDR3. A D gene is named only where the DNA matches it firmly. Rows give clone size only sometimes, using once, few, many, or a class for an expanded clone.

v_call	d_call	clone_size	j_call	cdr3_nt	cdr3_aa
TRBV19	.	.	TRBJ1-1	TGTGCCAGTAGCGACAGTATGAACACTGAAGCTTTCTTT	CASSDSMNTEAFF
TRBV29-1	TRBD2	once	TRBJ2-1	TGCAGCGTTGGTAAGAGCGGGAGGAGGGATAATGAGCAGTTCTTC	CSVGKSGRRDNEQFF
TRBV5-6	.	.	TRBJ1-5	TGTGCCAGCAGCTTCTCTTCGGGACAAGGCTTCAATCAGCCCCAGCATTTT	CASSFSSGQGFNQPQHF
TRBV9	.	.	TRBJ2-1	TGTGCCAGCAGCGTAGCGGACTCCTACAATGAGCAGTTCTTC	CASSVADSYNEQFF
TRBV2	.	.	TRBJ2-3	TGTGCCAGCAGTCGGGACCGAAGCACAGATACGCAGTATTTT	CASSRDRSTDTQYF
TRBV19	.	.	TRBJ1-1	TGTGCCAGTAGTAGTTGGCTTGAAGCTTTCTTT	CASSSWLEAFF
TRBV5-1	.	.	TRBJ1-1	TGCGCCAGCAGCTTGGTTTCCGGTGGGAACACTGAAGCTTTCTTT	CASSLVSGGNTEAFF
TRBV13	TRBD1	.	TRBJ1-5	TGTGCCAGCAGCTACAACAGGGGGCTGTCGGGCAATCAGCCCCAGCATTTT	CASSYNRGLSGNQPQHF
TRBV5-1	TRBD1	few	TRBJ1-4	TGCGCCAGCAGCGCGCAGGGGGTCCAGGGAAAACTGTTTTTT	CASSAQGVQGKLFF
TRBV28	.	.	TRBJ2-1	TGTGCCAGCAGTTTTATGGCAGGGCGATACAATGAGCAGTTCTTC	CASSFMAGRYNEQFF
TRBV7-3	.	.	TRBJ2-2	TGTGCCAGCAGCCTAAGACCTTGGGCGGGGGCTGAAGGGAACACCGGGGAGCTGTTTTTT	CASSLRPWAGAEGNTGELFF
TRBV5-6	.	.	TRBJ1-1	TGTGCCAGCAGTTTCGGGGGAGGCACTGAAGCTTTCTTT	CASSFGGGTEAFF
TRBV7-9	.	.	TRBJ2-7	TGTGCCAGCAGCCTAGGGAAGGGGTCCTACGAGCAGTACTTC	CASSLGKGSYEQYF
TRBV6-6	.	.	TRBJ2-7	TGTGCCAGCAGTCCACGACAGTACGAGCAGTACTTC	CASSPRQYEQYF
TRBV5-1	.	few	TRBJ2-7	TGCGCCAGCAGCTCCGGGGCGGGCACCTACGAGCAGTACTTC	CASSSGAGTYEQYF
TRBV23-1	.	few	TRBJ1-4	TGCGCCAGCAGTCAATCTAAAACAGGTTGTGAAAAACTGTTTTTT	CASSQSKTGCEKLFF
TRBV7-3	TRBD1	.	TRBJ2-7	TGTGCCAGCAGCCCTAGACAGGGGCTTAAGCAGTACTTC	CASSPRQGLKQYF